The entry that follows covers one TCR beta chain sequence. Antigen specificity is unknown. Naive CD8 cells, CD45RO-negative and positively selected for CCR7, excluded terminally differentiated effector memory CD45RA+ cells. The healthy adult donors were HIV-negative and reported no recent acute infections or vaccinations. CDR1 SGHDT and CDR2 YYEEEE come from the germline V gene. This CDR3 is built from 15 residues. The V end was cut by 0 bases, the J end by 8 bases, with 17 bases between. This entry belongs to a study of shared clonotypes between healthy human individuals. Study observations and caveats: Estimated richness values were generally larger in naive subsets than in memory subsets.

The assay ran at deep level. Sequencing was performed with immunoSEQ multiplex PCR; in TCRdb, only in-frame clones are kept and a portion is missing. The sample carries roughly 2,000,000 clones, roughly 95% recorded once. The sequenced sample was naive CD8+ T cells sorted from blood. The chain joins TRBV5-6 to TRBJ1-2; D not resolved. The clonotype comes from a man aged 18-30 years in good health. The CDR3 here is CASSLANRGKRGYTF. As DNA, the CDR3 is TGTGCCAGCAGCTTGGCGAACCGGGGAAAACGGGGCTACACCTTC.